This TCR beta chain was recorded in a study of cytomegalovirus exposure and HLA in healthy donors. Whole-study findings and limits: In terms of immune exposure information, only CMV serostatus was available. TCR beta chain V- and J-gene trimming was linked, in a later analysis, to a missense variant in DCLRE1C. Evidence from a later analysis indicated that most CMV-associated TCR beta chains looked HLA-restricted. A later analysis reportedly found fewer N-insertions in an Asian-associated ancestry cluster than the roughly 670-donor mean.

V was clipped by 3 bases and J by 0 bases, with 18 bases between them. The germline V gene has CDR1 MDHEN and CDR2 SYDVKM. The CDR3 sequence is 18 residues long. PCR used 60 Vbeta primers and 13 Jbeta primers. Using immunoSEQ multiplex PCR, the repertoire was profiled, and TCRdb retains in-frame clones only, with some absent. The sample records some 140,000 clones, around 80% being singletons. Note on this clone: What it recognizes is unknown.

The specimen sequenced was PBMCs. The chain employs TRBV28 and TRBJ2-1; perhaps TRBD2 as D (6 bases). This clonotype was sampled from a man aged 25 to 40 in good health and CMV-seropositive. CDR3 sequence reads: CASSFGGWDGSSYNEQFF. For the CDR3, the DNA is TGTGCCAGCAGTTTTGGGGGGTGGGACGGGAGCTCCTACAATGAGCAGTTCTTC.